This T cell receptor (beta chain) is drawn from a study of T cells in Graves' hyperthyroidism and ophthalmopathy. Graves' hyperthyroidism was deemed stable given no ophthalmopathy progression within 18 months. Each diagnosis drew on symptoms, thyroxine, TRAb, thyroid ultrasound and orbital computed tomography findings. Germline V lookup: CDR1 ENHRY, CDR2 SYGVKD. The CDR3 length is 16 residues. V lost 2 bases to trimming and J lost 1 base, with 14 bases between them. Overall study results and limits: The model anticipated ophthalmopathy a median about six months pre-onset. Ophthalmopathy cases were set apart from stable hyperthyroidism by a 13 V-J model.

Amplified TCR beta CDR3 regions came from RNA transcripts. During a first-round RT-PCR of the TCR CDR3, the HTBI primer set was used. TCRdb recomputed calls from the multiplex PCR reads with MiXCR, one row per CDR3 protein. This table has roughly 580,000 distinct CDR3 sequences, 35% to 55% appearing once. In its sample, this clonotype was seen many times. Its specificity is not known. The TCR sequence derives from a woman aged 18-29 years with Graves' hyperthyroidism. The sample consisted of peripheral blood or thyroid tissue (not recorded which). The chain recombines TRBV10-3 with TRBJ1-1, with D possibly TRBD1 on 5 matching bases. The CDR3 coding sequence is TGTGCCATCAGTGAGGAAGAAGGGGAAAGGAACACTGAAGCTTTCTTT. Its translation is CAISEEEGERNTEAFF.